This is a list of T cell receptor beta chains from one sample in a study of OX40 agonist ivuxolimab in advanced cancers. Generated by immunoSEQ multiplex PCR, the TCRdb table keeps only in-frame clones and is missing some. The data contain roughly 98,000 clones, approximately 83% of them seen just once; the ten biggest clones take up roughly 1.5%. The material was CD4+ or CD8+ T cells sorted from blood, obtained in a trial of the OX40 agonist ivuxolimab. Receptors originate from an adult with an advanced solid tumor such as melanoma, head and neck, liver or kidney cancer. Both conserved end residues are part of each CDR3. The order of the fields is J gene, V gene, clone size, D gene, CDR3 DNA, CDR3 protein. The D gene is left open where the match is weak. Clone size appears in some rows only: once, few, many, or a class for an expanded clone.

TRBJ1-2 TRBV27 - TRBD1 TGTGCCAGCAGTATGGGACAGGGAATCTCTGGCTACACCTTC CASSMGQGISGYTF
TRBJ2-1 TRBV28 - - TGTGCCAGCAGACGGACTCAAAGCTCCTACAATGAGCAGTTCTTC CASRRTQSSYNEQFF
TRBJ1-2 TRBV6-6 - - TGTGCCAGCCTCCCGGCACAAGGGCCCTACAACTATGGCTACACCTTC CASLPAQGPYNYGYTF
TRBJ1-2 TRBV9 - - TGTGCCAGCAGCGTAGTAGGTTCAGGGAGGACGATGGGGTATGGCTACACCTTC CASSVVGSGRTMGYGYTF
TRBJ1-1 TRBV28 - - TGTGCCAGCAGTTTTAGTCGGGACATTGGGGCTTTCTTT CASSFSRDIGAFF
TRBJ1-4 TRBV4-1 - - TGCGCCAGCAGCCAAGCGGGCAGCGGTAATGAGAAACTGTTTTTT CASSQAGSGNEKLFF
TRBJ2-6 TRBV29-1 - - TGCAGCGTTCAAAGAGGGGCTGGGGCCAACGTCCTGACTTTC CSVQRGAGANVLTF
TRBJ2-5 TRBV7-3 - - TGTGCCAGCAGCTTAAGCAGGTCAGAGACCCAGTACTTC CASSLSRSETQYF
TRBJ2-3 TRBV4-3 - TRBD2 TGCGCCAGCAGCCCCGCTCCTAGCGGGAGTTTCATTGGGACAGATACGCAGTATTTT CASSPAPSGSFIGTDTQYF
TRBJ2-7 TRBV2 - - TGTGCCAGCAGGACAGGCTCCTACGAGCAGTACTTC CASRTGSYEQYF
TRBJ2-2 TRBV7-2 - - TGTGCCAGCAGCCATCTCGGCGGGGAGCTGTTTTTT CASSHLGGELFF
TRBJ1-2 TRBV9 - - TGTGCCAGCAGCGTGGCGACGGAGCCCTATGGCTACACCTTC CASSVATEPYGYTF
TRBJ1-4 TRBV4-3 - - TGCGCCAGCAGCCAGCACCGGGGAACTAATGAAAAACTGTTTTTT CASSQHRGTNEKLFF
TRBJ2-7 TRBV2 - - TGTGCCAGCAGTGAGCAGGGAAGCTCCTACGAGCAGTACTTC CASSEQGSSYEQYF
TRBJ2-7 TRBV5-1 - - TGCGCCAGCAGCTACTACAGGGCCGGGGAGCAGTACTTC CASSYYRAGEQYF
TRBJ1-5 TRBV28 - TRBD1 TGTGCCAGCAGTTCCCGGGACAGGGAAGATCAGCCCCAGCATTTT CASSSRDREDQPQHF
TRBJ1-5 TRBV6-1 - - TGTGCCAGCGTACCCGAACTTGGTGCGCCCCAGCATTTT CASVPELGAPQHF
TRBJ1-2 TRBV7-2 - TRBD1 TGTGCCAGCAGCCCCCCGGGACAGGGGATATATGGCTACACCTTC CASSPPGQGIYGYTF
TRBJ2-7 TRBV27 - TRBD2 TGTGCCAGCAGTTTTAACATCGGACTAGACTACGAGCAGTACTTC CASSFNIGLDYEQYF
TRBJ1-5 TRBV5-4 - - TGTGCCAGCAGCCCCGGGGTCGCGAGTCAGCCCCAGCATTTT CASSPGVASQPQHF
TRBJ2-7 TRBV4-2 - - TGTGCCAGCAGCTTAGGCCTTTCCCCCGGCTCCGAGCAGTACTTC CASSLGLSPGSEQYF
TRBJ1-1 TRBV28 few - TGTGCCAGCAGCCCCCCCGGGGGCAGGAAAGCTTTCTTT CASSPPGGRKAFF
TRBJ2-1 TRBV4-3 - - TGCGCCAGCAGCCAAGATAAGAGAGATACCTACAATGAGCAGTTCTTC CASSQDKRDTYNEQFF
TRBJ1-2 TRBV4-2 - TRBD1 TGTGCCAGCAGCCAGTCAGGGACAGGGGGGAACTATGGCTACACCTTC CASSQSGTGGNYGYTF